The clone carrying this TCR beta chain has more than one count but fewer than ten. This specimen belongs to a study of T-cell reconstitution after alpha-beta-depleted transplantation in children. Trimming took 2 bases from V and 0 from J, leaving 8 bases between them. Germline V CDR1 and CDR2: MNHEY, SVGAGI. The CDR3 runs to 15 residues. As it was prepared, the TCRbeta library received unique molecular identifiers. TCRdb passed the PCR reads through MiXCR, listing each CDR3 protein once. This table has about 540,000 distinct CDR3 sequences, around 20% appearing once. This clonotype originated in a human donor who donated a stem cell graft to a child with acute lymphoblastic leukemia. The sample was PBMCs from the stem cell graft donor, taken from the stem cell graft. V gene TRBV6-5 combines with J gene TRBJ2-1; weak D call: TRBD1 (5 bases). The CDR3 sequence: CASSYGQGSYNEQFF. The CDR3 region has the DNA TGTGCCAGCAGTTACGGCCAGGGCTCCTACAATGAGCAGTTCTTC.